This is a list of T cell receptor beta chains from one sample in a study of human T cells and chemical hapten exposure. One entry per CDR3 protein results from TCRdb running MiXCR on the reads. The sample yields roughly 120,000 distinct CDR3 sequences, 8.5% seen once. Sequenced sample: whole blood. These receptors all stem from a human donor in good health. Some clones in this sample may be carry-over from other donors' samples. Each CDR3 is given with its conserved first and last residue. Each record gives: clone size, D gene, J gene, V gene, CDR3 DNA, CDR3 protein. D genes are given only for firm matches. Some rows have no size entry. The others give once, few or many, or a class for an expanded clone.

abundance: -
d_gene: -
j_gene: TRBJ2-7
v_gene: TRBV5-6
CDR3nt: TGTGCCAGCAGCTTCCTAGACAGCTACGAGCAGTACTTC
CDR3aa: CASSFLDSYEQYF

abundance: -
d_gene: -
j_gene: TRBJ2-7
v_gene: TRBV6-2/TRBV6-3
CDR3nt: TGTGCCAGCGGGCGGGACGAGGCCTACGAGCAGTACTTC
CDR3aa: CASGRDEAYEQYF

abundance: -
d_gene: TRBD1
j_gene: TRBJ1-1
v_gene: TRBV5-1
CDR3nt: TGCGCCAGCAGCTATGAGGGGGCTAGGGCTTTCTTT
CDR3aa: CASSYEGARAFF

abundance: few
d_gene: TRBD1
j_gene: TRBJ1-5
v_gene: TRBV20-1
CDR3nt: TGCAGTGCCCAACAGGGGGATAGCAATCAGCCCCAGCATTTT
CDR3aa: CSAQQGDSNQPQHF

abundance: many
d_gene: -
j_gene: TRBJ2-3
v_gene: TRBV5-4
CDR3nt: TGTGCCAGCAGCTCCCGACGACATACGCAGTATTTT
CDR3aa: CASSSRRHTQYF

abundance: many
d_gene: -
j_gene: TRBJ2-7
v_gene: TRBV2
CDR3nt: TGTGCCAGCAGTGATAGGGAAACCTACGAGCAGTACTTC
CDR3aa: CASSDRETYEQYF

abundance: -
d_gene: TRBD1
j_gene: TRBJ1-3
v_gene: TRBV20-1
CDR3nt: TGCAGTGCTAGAGGGGACAGTTTTTCTCTGGGCGGAAACACCATATATTTT
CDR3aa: CSARGDSFSLGGNTIYF

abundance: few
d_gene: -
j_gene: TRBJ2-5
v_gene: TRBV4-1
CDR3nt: TGCGCCAGCAGCCAAGTTGGGGTCAGCCAAGAGACCCAGTACTTC
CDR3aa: CASSQVGVSQETQYF

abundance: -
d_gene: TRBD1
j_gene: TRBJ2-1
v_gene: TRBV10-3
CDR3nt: TGTGCCATCATGTCAGACAGGGATTCCTACAATGAGCAGTTCTTC
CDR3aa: CAIMSDRDSYNEQFF

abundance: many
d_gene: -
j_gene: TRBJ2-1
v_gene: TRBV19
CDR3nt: TGTGCCTGCCGGTCCTCCTACAATGAGCAGTTCTTC
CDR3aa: CACRSSYNEQFF

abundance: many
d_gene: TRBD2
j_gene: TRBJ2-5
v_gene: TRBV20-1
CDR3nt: TGCAGTCTCCGTCCGATGGGTAGCGGGGGATGGGAGACCCAGTACTTC
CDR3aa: CSLRPMGSGGWETQYF

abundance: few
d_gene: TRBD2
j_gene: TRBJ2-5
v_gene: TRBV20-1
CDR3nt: TGCAGTGCTAGGGCGACTAGCGGGGGGTTTCAAGAGACCCAGTACTTC
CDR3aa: CSARATSGGFQETQYF

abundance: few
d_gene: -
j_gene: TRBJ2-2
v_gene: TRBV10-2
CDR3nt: TGCGCCAGCAGTCGGAGCGGAACGAACACCGGGGAGCTGTTTTTT
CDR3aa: CASSRSGTNTGELFF

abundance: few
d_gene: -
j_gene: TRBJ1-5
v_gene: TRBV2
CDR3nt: TGTGCCAGCAGGATCGGGACGGGGGTATATCAGCCCCAGCATTTT
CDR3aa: CASRIGTGVYQPQHF